This TCR beta chain was observed in a study of cytomegalovirus exposure and HLA in healthy donors. The PCR ran on 60 Vbeta and 13 Jbeta primers. The data were produced by immunoSEQ multiplex PCR, yet TCRdb's version contains in-frame clones alone and is incomplete. Among about 200,000 clones, approximately 86% were seen once, and the ten largest hold approximately 0.31%. Germline CDR1 and CDR2: SQVTM and ANQGSEA. CDR3 length: 17 residues. This chain uses TRBV29-1 with TRBJ2-5; 16 nucleotides agree with TRBD2. The DNA matches TRBJ2-7 better at its end, which makes the J call doubtful. The sample taken for sequencing was PBMCs. The clonotype comes from a woman aged 25 to 45 in good health and CMV-seronegative. CDR3 sequence: CSVEGLAGGPGNYEQYF. CDR3 nucleotide sequence: TGCAGCGTTGAGGGACTAGCGGGGGGGCCGGGGAACTACGAGCAGTACTTC.